Listed here is a single T cell receptor (beta chain). The data are from a study of identical twins. Template switching (which added a universal primer site) was used, and cDNA carried unique molecular identifiers. TCRdb processed the 5' RACE reads anew with MiXCR; each CDR3 protein has one entry. The data show hundreds of thousands of distinct CDR3 sequences, with over 15% seen just once and approximately 14% held by the top ten. The CDR3 spans 15 residues. Germline CDR1 MGHDK, CDR2 SYGVNS. J lost 1 base, V lost 2 bases, and 0 bases had no gene match. This sample was also put to use in a study of T cells expressing NK-cell markers.

This chain joins TRBV25-1 and TRBJ2-1; the match to TRBD2 covers 9 bases. The sequenced sample consisted of PBMCs. This clonotype was obtained from a woman between 18 and 29 years old in good health. The CDR3 nucleotides read TGTGCCAGCAGTGAAGGACTAGCGTCCTACAATGAGCAGTTCTTC. This translates into CASSEGLASYNEQFF.